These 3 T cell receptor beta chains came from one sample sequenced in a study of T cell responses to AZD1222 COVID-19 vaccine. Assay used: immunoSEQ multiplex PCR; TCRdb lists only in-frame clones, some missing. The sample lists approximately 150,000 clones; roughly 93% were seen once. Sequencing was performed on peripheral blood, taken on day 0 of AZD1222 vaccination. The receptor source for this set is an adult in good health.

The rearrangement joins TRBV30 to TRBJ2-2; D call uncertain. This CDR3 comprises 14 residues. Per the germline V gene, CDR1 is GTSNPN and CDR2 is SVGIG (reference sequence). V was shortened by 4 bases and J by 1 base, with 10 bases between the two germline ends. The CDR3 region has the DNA TGTGCCTGGATTTGGGCAGGGAACACCGGGGAGCTGTTTTTT. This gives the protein CAWIWAGNTGELFF.

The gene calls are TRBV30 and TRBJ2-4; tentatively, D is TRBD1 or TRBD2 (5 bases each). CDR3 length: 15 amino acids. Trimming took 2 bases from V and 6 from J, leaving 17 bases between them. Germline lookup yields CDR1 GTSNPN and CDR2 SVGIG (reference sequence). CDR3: CAWSKPSPRGNIQYF. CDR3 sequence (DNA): TGTGCCTGGAGTAAACCATCACCGAGGGGAAACATTCAGTACTTC.

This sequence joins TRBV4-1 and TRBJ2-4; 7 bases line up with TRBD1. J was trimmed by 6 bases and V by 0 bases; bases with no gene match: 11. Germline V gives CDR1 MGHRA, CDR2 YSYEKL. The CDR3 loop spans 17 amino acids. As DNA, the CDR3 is TGCGCCAGCAGCCAAGATCGATATTCGGGACAGATAAACATTCAGTACTTC. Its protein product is CASSQDRYSGQINIQYF.